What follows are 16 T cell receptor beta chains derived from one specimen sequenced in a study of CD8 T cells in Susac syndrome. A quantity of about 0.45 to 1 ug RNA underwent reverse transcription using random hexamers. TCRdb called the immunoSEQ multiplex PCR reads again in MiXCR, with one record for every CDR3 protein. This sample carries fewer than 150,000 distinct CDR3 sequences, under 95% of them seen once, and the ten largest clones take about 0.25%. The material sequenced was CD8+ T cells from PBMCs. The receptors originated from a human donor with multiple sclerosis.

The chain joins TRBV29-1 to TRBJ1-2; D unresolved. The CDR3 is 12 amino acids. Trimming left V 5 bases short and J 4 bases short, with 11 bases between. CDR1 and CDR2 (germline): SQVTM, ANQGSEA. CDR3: CSVLQESYGYTF. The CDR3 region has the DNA TGCAGCGTTCTTCAGGAGTCCTATGGCTACACCTTC.

The CDR3 bases are TGTGCCAGCAGCTTGTTCGGCGGGTTGAGCTCCTACGAGCAGTACTTC. It encodes CASSLFGGLSSYEQYF. The chain combines TRBV5-4 with TRBJ2-7, with D tentatively TRBD2 (5 bases). V lost 1 base, J lost 0 bases, and 14 bases lay in between. Per germline, CDR1 SGHNT and CDR2 YYREEE (reference sequence). The CDR3 is 16 residues long. The full variable domain, its missing parts supplied by reference TRBV5-4 and TRBJ2-7, is ETGVTQSPTHLIKTRGQQVTLRCSSQSGHNTVSWYQQALGQGPQFIFQYYREEENGRGNFPPRFSGLQFPNYSSELNVNALELDDSALYLCASSLFGGLSSYEQYFGPGTRLTVT.

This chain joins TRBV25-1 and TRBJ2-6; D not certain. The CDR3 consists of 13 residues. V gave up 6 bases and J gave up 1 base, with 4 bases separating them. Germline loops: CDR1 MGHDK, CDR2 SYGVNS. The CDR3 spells CASSPSGANVLTF. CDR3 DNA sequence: TGTGCCAGCAGCCCGTCTGGGGCCAACGTCCTGACTTTC. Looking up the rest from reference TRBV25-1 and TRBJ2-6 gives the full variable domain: EADIYQTPRYLVIGTGKKITLECSQTMGHDKMYWYQQDPGMELHLIHYSYGVNSTEKGDLSSESTVSRIRTEHFPLTLESARPSHTSQYLCASSPSGANVLTFGAGSRLTVL.

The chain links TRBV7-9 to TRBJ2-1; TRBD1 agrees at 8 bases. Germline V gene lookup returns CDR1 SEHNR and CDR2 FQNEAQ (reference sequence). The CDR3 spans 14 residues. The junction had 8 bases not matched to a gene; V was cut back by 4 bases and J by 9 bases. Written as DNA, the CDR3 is TGTGCCAGCAGCTCTCCTGGACAGGGTGGTGAGCAGTTCTTC. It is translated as CASSSPGQGGEQFF. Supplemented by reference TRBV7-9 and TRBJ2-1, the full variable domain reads DTGVSQNPRHKITKRGQNVTFRCDPISEHNRLYWYRQTLGQGPEFLTYFQNEAQLEKSRLLSDRFSAERPKGSFSTLEIQRTEQGDSAMYLCASSSPGQGGEQFFGPGTRLTVL.

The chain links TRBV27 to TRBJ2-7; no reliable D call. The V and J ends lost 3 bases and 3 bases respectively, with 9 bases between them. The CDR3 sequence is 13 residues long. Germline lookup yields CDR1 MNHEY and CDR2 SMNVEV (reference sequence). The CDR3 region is CASSLAGYYEQYF. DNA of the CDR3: TGTGCCAGCAGTTTGGCCGGCTACTACGAGCAGTACTTC.

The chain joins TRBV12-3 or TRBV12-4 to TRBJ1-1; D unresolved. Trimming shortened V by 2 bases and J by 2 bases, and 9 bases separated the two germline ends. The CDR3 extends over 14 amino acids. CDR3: CASSLTRENTEAFF. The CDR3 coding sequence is TGTGCCAGCAGTTTAACTCGCGAAAACACTGAAGCTTTCTTT.

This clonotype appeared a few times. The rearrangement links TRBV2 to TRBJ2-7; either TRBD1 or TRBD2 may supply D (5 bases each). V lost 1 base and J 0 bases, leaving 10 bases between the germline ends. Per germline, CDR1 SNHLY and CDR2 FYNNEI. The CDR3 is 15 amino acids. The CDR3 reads CASSEGDGFSYEQYF. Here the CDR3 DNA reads TGTGCCAGCAGTGAAGGGGACGGCTTCTCCTACGAGCAGTACTTC.

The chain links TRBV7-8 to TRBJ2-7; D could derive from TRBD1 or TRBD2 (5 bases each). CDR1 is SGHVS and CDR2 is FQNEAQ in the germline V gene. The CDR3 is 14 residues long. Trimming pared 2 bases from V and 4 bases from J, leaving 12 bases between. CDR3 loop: CASSLYGDEYEQYF. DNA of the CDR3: TGTGCCAGCAGCTTATACGGGGACGAGTACGAGCAGTACTTC.

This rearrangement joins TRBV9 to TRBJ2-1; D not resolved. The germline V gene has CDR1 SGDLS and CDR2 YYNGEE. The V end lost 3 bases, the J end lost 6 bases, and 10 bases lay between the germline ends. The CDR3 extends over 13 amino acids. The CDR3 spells CASSGAGGNEQFF. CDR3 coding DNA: TGTGCCAGCAGCGGGGCCGGTGGCAATGAGCAGTTCTTC.

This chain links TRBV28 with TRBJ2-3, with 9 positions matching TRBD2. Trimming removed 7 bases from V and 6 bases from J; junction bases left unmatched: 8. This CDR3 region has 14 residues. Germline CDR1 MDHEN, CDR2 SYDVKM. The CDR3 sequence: CASTLSGLADTQYF. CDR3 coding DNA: TGTGCCAGCACCTTATCGGGACTAGCTGATACGCAGTATTTT.

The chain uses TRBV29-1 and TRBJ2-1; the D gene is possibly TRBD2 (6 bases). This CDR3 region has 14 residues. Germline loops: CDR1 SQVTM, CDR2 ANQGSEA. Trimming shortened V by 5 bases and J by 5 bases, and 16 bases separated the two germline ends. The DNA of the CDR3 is TGCAGCGTTATTACTAGCTCCTCGAACAATGAGCAGTTCTTC. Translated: CSVITSSSNNEQFF.

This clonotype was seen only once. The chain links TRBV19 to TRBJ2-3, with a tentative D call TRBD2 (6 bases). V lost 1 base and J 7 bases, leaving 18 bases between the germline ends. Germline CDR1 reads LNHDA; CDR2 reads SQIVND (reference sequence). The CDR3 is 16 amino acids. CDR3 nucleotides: TGTGCCAGTAGTATAGCTTATGGGACTCGAACAAATACGCAGTATTTT. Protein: CASSIAYGTRTNTQYF.

CDR3 residues: CASSLGTGQVREQYF. The DNA for the CDR3 is TGTGCCAGCAGCTTAGGGACAGGGCAGGTTCGCGAGCAGTACTTC. The J gene is TRBJ2-7, the V gene TRBV7-2, with TRBD1 matching 8 bases. The CDR3 is 15 residues long. Germline V gene lookup returns CDR1 SGHTA and CDR2 FQGNSA. After removal of 1 base from V and 6 bases from J, the junction contained 8 bases not matched to a gene.

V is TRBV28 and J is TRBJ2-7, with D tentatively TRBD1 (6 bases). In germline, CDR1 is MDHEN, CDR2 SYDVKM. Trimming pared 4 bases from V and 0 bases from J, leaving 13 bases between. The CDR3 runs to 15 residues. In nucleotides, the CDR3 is TGTGCCAGCAGTTCCACCCGGACAGTCTCCTACGAGCAGTACTTC. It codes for CASSSTRTVSYEQYF.

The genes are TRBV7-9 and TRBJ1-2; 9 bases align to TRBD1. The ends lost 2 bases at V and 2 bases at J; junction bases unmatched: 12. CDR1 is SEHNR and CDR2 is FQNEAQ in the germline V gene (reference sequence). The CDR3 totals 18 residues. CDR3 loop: CASSLKDPGQGGNYGYTF. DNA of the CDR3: TGTGCCAGCAGCTTAAAAGACCCGGGACAGGGAGGAAACTATGGCTACACCTTC.

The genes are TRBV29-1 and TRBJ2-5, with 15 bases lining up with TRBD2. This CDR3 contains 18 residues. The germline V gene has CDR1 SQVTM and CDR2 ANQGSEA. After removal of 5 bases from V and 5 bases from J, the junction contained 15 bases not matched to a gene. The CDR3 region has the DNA TGCAGCGTTCTCCCCGGGACTAGCGGGAGGATTTATACGGAGACCCAGTACTTC. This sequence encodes CSVLPGTSGRIYTETQYF.